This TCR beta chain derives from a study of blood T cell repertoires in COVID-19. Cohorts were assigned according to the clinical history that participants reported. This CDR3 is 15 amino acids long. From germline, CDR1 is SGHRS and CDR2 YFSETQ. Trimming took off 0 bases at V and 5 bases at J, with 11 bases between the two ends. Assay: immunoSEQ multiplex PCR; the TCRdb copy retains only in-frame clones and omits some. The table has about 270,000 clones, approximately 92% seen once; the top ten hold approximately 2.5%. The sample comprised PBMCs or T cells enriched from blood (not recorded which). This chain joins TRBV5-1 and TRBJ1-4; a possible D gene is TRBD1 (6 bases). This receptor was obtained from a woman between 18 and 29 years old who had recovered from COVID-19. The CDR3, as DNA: TGCGCCAGCAGCTTGGTGACAGGTCCGAATGAAAAACTGTTTTTT. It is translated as CASSLVTGPNEKLFF.